What follows is one T cell receptor (beta chain) and its context. What it recognizes is unknown. The record originates from a study of shared clonotypes between healthy human individuals. Sorted-subset replicate PCRs used 150 to 200 ng DNA, around 27,000 T cell genomes. Under the authors' procedure: Filtering differed for immunoSEQ, which gave only junction sequences without quality scores. Sequenced by immunoSEQ multiplex PCR; TCRdb stores in-frame clones only, minus some. The V and J calls and the clone size are those of that table, but D and trimming were determined from the DNA. Of 2 million to 2.5 million clones detected, approximately 95% appear once; the ten largest clones hold 0.3% to 0.4%. Findings of the study overall: All-four-donor shared clonotypes had higher generation probabilities than non-shared clonotypes did. Of the naive CD4 clonotypes, roughly 5% were shared across a few donors.

The V gene's germline CDR1 is MDHEN and CDR2 SYDVKM. CDR3 length: 14 residues. The ends were cut back, 3 bases at V and 4 bases at J, with 12 bases in the middle. The rearrangement links TRBV28 to TRBJ1-2; possibly TRBD1 for D (6 bases). Source material: naive CD4+ T cells from PBMCs. Subset: CD45RA+ positively selected. This clonotype originated in a man between 18 and 35 years old in good health. Some clones in this sample may be carry-over from other donors' samples. CDR3 nucleotide sequence: TGTGCCAGCAGTTTCCAGGGGTCTCGCTATGGCTACACCTTC. Its translation is CASSFQGSRYGYTF.